This T cell receptor beta chain was captured by sequencing in a study of cytomegalovirus exposure and HLA in healthy donors. Findings and caveats of the study: Most TCR sequences were rare, but some public TCRs occurred in many donors. Highly shared sequence variants in one cluster were likely a sequencing artifact. Presence/absence analyses supposed approximately even sequencing depth among donors. Further analysis, carried out later, found HLA-associated TCR beta chains more clonally expanded than equally common other chains.

Germline CDR1 reads MNHEY; CDR2 reads SVGAGI. The J segment lost 3 bases and the V segment lost 10 bases, leaving 5 bases of the junction unmatched. This CDR3 has 12 residues. This PCR relied on a set of 60 Vbeta primers and 13 Jbeta primers. This table comes from immunoSEQ multiplex PCR, and its TCRdb copy is limited to in-frame clones, with some not included. The sample includes over 40,000 clones, less than 75% of them seen just once. Concerning this clone: Its antigen is not known.

This receptor was identified in a man in his thirties or forties in good health and CMV-seronegative. The sequenced material came from PBMCs. V gene TRBV6-5 combines with J gene TRBJ2-7; 8 bases are shared with TRBD1. The CDR3 here is CATGQGDYEQYF. The CDR3 DNA sequence: TGTGCCACCGGACAGGGAGACTACGAGCAGTACTTC.